These 13 T cell receptor beta chains originate from one sample sequenced in a study of beta chain features in type 1 diabetes. The investigators reverse transcribed all of the isolated RNA, so they sequenced expressed TCRB transcripts. Clones were sequenced by immunoSEQ multiplex PCR, and TCRdb holds only the in-frame ones, with some missing. The sample shows under 300,000 clones, under 8.5% of them seen only once. The sequencing input was central memory CD4+ T cells from blood. The source is a woman aged 18 to 35 in good health.

The table lists this clone with a few counts. The rearrangement links TRBV7-2 to TRBJ2-3; TRBD1 or TRBD2 may be the D gene (5 bases each). The CDR3 is 16 amino acids. Trimming left V 5 bases short and J 3 bases short, with 18 bases between. The V gene's germline CDR1 is SGHTA and CDR2 FQGNSA. The DNA for the CDR3 is TGTGCCAGCAGCCCGCCGGGACGCCTGGAAACAGATACGCAGTATTTT. It encodes CASSPPGRLETDTQYF. The full variable domain, rest sourced from reference TRBV7-2 and TRBJ2-3, is GAGVSQSPSNKVTEKGKDVELRCDPISGHTALYWYRQSLGQGLEFLIYFQGNSAPDKSGLPSDRFSAERTGGSVSTLTIQRTQQEDSAVYLCASSPPGRLETDTQYFGPGTRLTVL.

This clone has ten or more counts. The V and J genes are TRBV19 and TRBJ2-5; TRBD1 agrees at 7 bases. There are 13 residues in the CDR3. The junction had 8 bases not matched to a gene; V was cut back by 8 bases and J by 5 bases. The germline gives CDR1 LNHDA, CDR2 SQIVND (reference sequence). In nucleotides, the CDR3 is TGTGCCAGTTCTACACAGGGGTGGGAGACCCAGTACTTC. It yields the protein CASSTQGWETQYF.

In regard to this clone: Other DNA sequences of this sample code for an identical CDR3. The V call is TRBV7-2, the J call TRBJ1-1; D unclear. Germline V CDR1 and CDR2: SGHTA, FQGNSA. V was trimmed by 0 bases and J by 1 base, leaving 3 bases between them. The CDR3 sequence is 13 residues long. The DNA of the CDR3 is TGTGCCAGCAGCTTAGCGGAGAACACTGAAGCTTTCTTT. This translates into CASSLAENTEAFF.

There are a few counts of this clone. V is TRBV28 and J is TRBJ2-7; 7 bases fit TRBD1. The CDR3 is 15 residues long. Per germline, CDR1 MDHEN and CDR2 SYDVKM. J gave up 0 bases and V 7 bases, and 9 bases lay outside the gene matches. This chain's CDR3 is CASNVGSGGSYEQYV. CDR3 nucleotide sequence: TGTGCCAGCAACGTAGGGTCAGGGGGCTCCTACGAGCAGTACGTC.

This chain links TRBV18 with TRBJ2-7, with D possibly being TRBD2 (6 bases). Germline CDR1 reads KGHSH; CDR2 reads LQKENI. The CDR3 loop spans 16 amino acids. Trimming left V 5 bases short and J 0 bases short, with 17 bases between. In DNA, the CDR3 is TGTGCCAGCTCATCTACGAGGGACGGGAGCTCCTACGAGCAGTACTTC. This encodes CASSSTRDGSSYEQYF.

This clone was seen many times. V and J are TRBV28 and TRBJ2-2, with 8 bases that match TRBD2. V gave up 8 bases and J gave up 1 base; unmatched junction bases: 15. The germline V gene has CDR1 MDHEN and CDR2 SYDVKM. This CDR3 is built from 18 residues. The CDR3 nucleotides read TGTGCCAGCGTTGGGGCGGGAGGTGGCGGATGGAACACCGGGGAGCTGTTTTTT. As protein: CASVGAGGGGWNTGELFF.

The V and J genes are TRBV5-1 and TRBJ2-1; maybe TRBD2 (6 bases). CDR3 length equals 16 residues. V shed 4 bases and J shed 5 bases, with 19 bases lying between them. Germline V lookup: CDR1 SGHRS, CDR2 YFSETQ. CDR3 in amino acids: CASSPNPGTQNNEQFF. DNA of the CDR3: TGCGCCAGCAGCCCCAACCCCGGGACTCAGAACAATGAGCAGTTCTTC.

This clone has only a few counts. The V call is TRBV9, the J call TRBJ2-3; D call uncertain. This CDR3 is 14 amino acids long. V was pared by 1 base and J by 2 bases, with 8 bases between. Looked up from germline, CDR1 is SGDLS and CDR2 is YYNGEE. The CDR3 DNA sequence: TGTGCCAGCAGCGTAAACATCATCACAGATACGCAGTATTTT. Translation: CASSVNIITDTQYF.

This clone was seen many times. V and J are TRBV4-3 and TRBJ2-1; D gene uncertain. Germline V gene sequence: CDR1 LGHNA, CDR2 YSLEER. CDR3 length: 17 residues. V was shortened by 0 bases and J by 11 bases, with 23 bases between the two germline ends. For the CDR3, the DNA is TGCGCCAGCAGCCAAGAACCCCAGGTTGATCTCACTTACAAGCAGTTCTTC. Protein sequence: CASSQEPQVDLTYKQFF.

A remark on this clone: Germline is not matched at one junction end, which may reflect a read error. This chain uses TRBV5-5 with TRBJ1-6; D is ambiguous. Germline V gene data show CDR1 as SGHKS and CDR2 as YYEKEE (reference sequence). This CDR3 has 13 residues. In nucleotides, the CDR3 is TGCGCCAGCAGCCAAGCCTATAATTCACCCCTCCACTTT. Amino acid sequence: CASSQAYNSPLHF. Full variable domain (rest looked up from reference TRBV5-5 and TRBJ1-6): DAGVTQSPTHLIKTRGQQVTLRCSPISGHKSVSWYQQVLGQGPQFIFQYYEKEERGRGNFPDRFSARQFPNYSSELNVNALLLGDSALYLCASSQAYNSPLHFGNGTRLTVT.

The chain carries TRBV5-1 and TRBJ2-2, with D tentatively TRBD1 (5 bases). Germline V gives CDR1 SGHRS, CDR2 YFSETQ. The CDR3 has 15 amino acids. V lost 4 bases to trimming and J lost 3 bases, with 13 bases between them. The CDR3: CASSPQAGHTGELFF. Here the CDR3 DNA reads TGCGCCAGCAGCCCACAGGCCGGCCACACCGGGGAGCTGTTTTTT.

V gene TRBV9 combines with J gene TRBJ2-7; 8 bases match TRBD2. CDR1 SGDLS and CDR2 YYNGEE come from the germline V gene. V lost 5 bases and J lost 3; bases outside the gene matches: 10. The CDR3 runs 15 residues. For the CDR3, the DNA is TGTGCCAGCAGTGCTACCTCCGGGACTAGCTACGAGCAGTACTTC. Its protein product is CASSATSGTSYEQYF.

This clone was detected ten times or more. The chain links TRBV28 to TRBJ1-2; 12 positions agree with TRBD1. Germline lookup yields CDR1 MDHEN and CDR2 SYDVKM. The CDR3 is 14 residues long. V lost 5 bases, J lost 8 bases, and 6 bases stayed unmatched. This CDR3 reads CASSPPGQGAGYTF. The CDR3 DNA follows: TGTGCCAGCAGTCCCCCGGGACAGGGGGCCGGCTACACCTTC.